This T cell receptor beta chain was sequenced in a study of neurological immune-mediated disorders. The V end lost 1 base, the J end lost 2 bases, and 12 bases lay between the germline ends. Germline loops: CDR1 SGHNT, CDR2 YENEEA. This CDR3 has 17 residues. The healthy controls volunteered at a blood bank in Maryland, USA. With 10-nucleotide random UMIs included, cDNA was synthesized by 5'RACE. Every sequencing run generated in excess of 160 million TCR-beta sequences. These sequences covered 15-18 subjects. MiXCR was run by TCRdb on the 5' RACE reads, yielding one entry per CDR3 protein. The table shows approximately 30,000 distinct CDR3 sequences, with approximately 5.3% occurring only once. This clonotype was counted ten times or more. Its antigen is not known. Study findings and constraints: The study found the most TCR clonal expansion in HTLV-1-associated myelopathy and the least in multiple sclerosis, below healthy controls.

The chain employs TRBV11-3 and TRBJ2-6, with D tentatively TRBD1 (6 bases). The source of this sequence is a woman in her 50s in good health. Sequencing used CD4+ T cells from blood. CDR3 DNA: TGTGCCAGCAGCTTAGGGCCCGCAGGGGCTGGGGCCAACGTCCTGACTTTC. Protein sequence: CASSLGPAGAGANVLTF.